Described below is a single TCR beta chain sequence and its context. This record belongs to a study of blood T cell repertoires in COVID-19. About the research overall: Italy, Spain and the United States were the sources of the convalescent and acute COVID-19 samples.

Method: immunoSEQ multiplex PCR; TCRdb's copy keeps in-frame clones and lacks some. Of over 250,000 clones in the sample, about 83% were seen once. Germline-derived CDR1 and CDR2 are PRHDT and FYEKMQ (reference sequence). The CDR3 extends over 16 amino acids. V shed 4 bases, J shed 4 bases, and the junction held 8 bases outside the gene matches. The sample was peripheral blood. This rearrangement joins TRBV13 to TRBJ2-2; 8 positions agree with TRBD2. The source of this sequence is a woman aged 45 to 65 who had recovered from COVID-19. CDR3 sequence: CASSSPGGPSTGELFF. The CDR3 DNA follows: TGTGCCAGCAGCTCCCCGGGGGGGCCGAGCACCGGGGAGCTGTTTTTT.